This T cell receptor beta chain emerged from a study of Graves' ophthalmopathy and Graves' hyperthyroidism. As for the study in general: Being free of ophthalmopathy for 18 months of follow-up defined stable hyperthyroidism.

TCR beta CDR3 amplification used RNA transcripts. The first round was an RT-PCR with HTBI primers, and the second round was a multiplex PCR. From the multiplex PCR reads, TCRdb called clonotypes with MiXCR, one entry per CDR3 protein. Of around 520,000 distinct CDR3 sequences in the sample, less than 45% were seen once. This clonotype was counted many times. The target antigen is unknown. Points from the study as a whole: A 13-signature model separated ophthalmopathy from stable hyperthyroidism, reaching around 88% sensitivity and 75% to 83% specificity cross-validated.

Looked up from germline, CDR1 is SEHNR and CDR2 is FQNEAQ (reference sequence). The CDR3 is 18 residues long. V was pared by 7 bases and J by 3 bases, with 27 bases between. Excluded: other autoimmune disease, uncontrolled infection, pregnancy or lactation. This clonotype originated in an adult man with Graves' hyperthyroidism. The rearrangement uses TRBV7-9 and TRBJ1-1; D perhaps matches TRBD1 (5 bases). The sample comprised peripheral blood or thyroid tissue (not recorded which). The CDR3 is CASNQGWGGRFLDTEAFF. The CDR3 DNA reads as TGTGCCAGCAACCAGGGATGGGGAGGTAGATTCTTGGACACTGAAGCTTTCTTT.